Here is one T cell receptor (beta chain) with its context. The record originates from a study of PD-L1 blockade in urothelial cancer. Study as a whole: Patients, treated from about 2014 onward, received atezolizumab 1,200 mg intravenously every 3 weeks. Prior chemotherapy in patients spanned 0 to 3 regimens. The analyses of blood took place 3 weeks (second dose) and 6 weeks after treatment start. The study recovered a median of around 140,000 T cells per blood sample.

Looked up from germline, CDR1 is SEHNR and CDR2 is FQNEAQ (reference sequence). The CDR3 has 15 amino acids. Trimming cost V 4 bases and J 4 bases; bases outside gene matches: 9. Here immunoSEQ multiplex PCR was the method, and the copy in TCRdb shows in-frame clones only, minus some. Of about 74,000 clones in the sample, approximately 87% were seen once. Sample time point: pretreatment peripheral blood. The input for sequencing was PBMCs, taken around atezolizumab (anti-PD-L1) treatment. The sequence was collected from a man aged 65 to 85 with urothelial cancer. The J gene is TRBJ1-2, the V gene TRBV7-9, with 7 bases fitting TRBD1. Here the CDR3 reads CASSSFDREVYGYTF. The CDR3 DNA reads TGTGCCAGCAGCTCGTTCGACAGGGAGGTCTATGGCTACACCTTC.